A selection of T cell receptor beta chains follows, all from one sample in a study of glioma-infiltrating T cells after dendritic cell vaccination. Measured with immunoSEQ multiplex PCR; TCRdb has only the in-frame clones, and not every one. Here the sample spans about 100,000 clones, 80% being singletons. This sample comprised blood, obtained after dendritic cell vaccination. The receptors shown here come from a human donor with glioblastoma. The CDR3 runs from the conserved cysteine through the conserved F or W. Fields, in order: J gene, clone size, D gene, V gene, CDR3 protein, CDR3 DNA. D genes are given only for firm matches. Clone sizes are given selectively: once, few, many, or a class where the clone is expanded.

TRBJ1-5	-	TRBD1	TRBV14	CASSQGPGGGQPQHF	TGTGCCAGCAGCCAAGGACCAGGGGGTGGTCAGCCCCAGCATTTT
TRBJ1-2	-	-	TRBV10-3	CATRLNYGYTF	TGTGCCACAAGACTCAACTATGGCTACACCTTC
TRBJ2-1	-	TRBD2	TRBV2	CASSQGGEQFF	TGTGCCAGTAGTCAGGGAGGGGAGCAGTTCTTC
TRBJ1-6	-	-	TRBV2	CASTRTPNSPLHF	TGTGCCAGCACCCGGACTCCGAATTCACCCCTCCACTTT
TRBJ1-5	-	-	TRBV9	CASLVNQPQHF	TGTGCCAGCCTAGTCAATCAGCCCCAGCATTTT
TRBJ2-2	-	TRBD2	TRBV6-6	CASSLWGEGGELFF	TGTGCCAGCAGTCTCTGGGGGGAGGGCGGGGAGCTGTTTTTT
TRBJ2-2	once	-	TRBV9	CASSVGLPGELFF	TGTGCCAGCAGCGTAGGTCTTCCCGGGGAGCTGTTTTTT
TRBJ2-3	-	TRBD2	TRBV6-4	CASSDTSGGADTQYF	TGTGCCAGCAGTGACACTAGCGGGGGGGCAGATACGCAGTATTTT
TRBJ2-5	-	TRBD2	TRBV5-1	CASSPLGLAGATYQETQYF	TGCGCCAGCAGCCCACTCGGGCTAGCGGGGGCTACGTACCAAGAGACCCAGTACTTC
TRBJ1-2	-	TRBD1	TRBV25-1	CASSGPGTGVGVPYGYTF	TGTGCCAGCAGTGGTCCCGGGACAGGGGTAGGGGTCCCCTATGGCTACACCTTC
TRBJ1-5	-	-	TRBV28	CASTIRQGQPQHF	TGTGCCAGCACAATTCGCCAGGGGCAGCCCCAGCATTTT
TRBJ1-4	-	-	TRBV7-9	CASSFTSEKLFF	TGTGCCAGCAGCTTTACCAGTGAAAAACTGTTTTTT
TRBJ2-7	-	TRBD1	TRBV2	CASSEDPPGYRGRYEQYF	TGTGCCAGCAGTGAAGACCCCCCTGGGTACAGGGGGCGATACGAGCAGTACTTC
TRBJ2-4	-	-	TRBV28	CASSLPPPGIQYF	TGTGCCAGCAGCCTCCCCCCCCCGGGCATTCAGTACTTC
TRBJ2-5	-	TRBD1	TRBV7-7	CASSFGDRGETQYF	TGTGCTAGCAGCTTCGGGGACAGGGGGGAGACCCAGTACTTC
TRBJ2-3	few	-	TRBV29-1	CSASRAADTQYF	TGCAGCGCCTCTAGAGCTGCAGATACGCAGTATTTT
TRBJ1-1	-	-	TRBV5-1	CASSFYREGVEAFF	TGCGCCAGCAGCTTTTACAGGGAAGGCGTTGAAGCTTTCTTT
TRBJ1-2	-	-	TRBV20-1	CSAGERGYTF	TGCAGTGCCGGGGAGCGTGGCTACACCTTC
TRBJ2-7	few	TRBD2	TRBV11-1	CASSLGGGYEQYF	TGTGCCAGCAGCTTAGGGGGGGGCTACGAGCAGTACTTC
TRBJ2-3	-	-	TRBV9	CASSALSSGTDTQYF	TGTGCCAGCAGCGCCCTTTCGAGCGGGACAGATACGCAGTATTTT
TRBJ1-4	-	-	TRBV18	CASSPGRNVEKLFF	TGTGCCAGCTCACCGGGGCGGAATGTGGAAAAACTGTTTTTT
TRBJ1-1	-	TRBD1	TRBV28	CASSQSTATDRQGRVYTEAFF	TGTGCCAGCAGCCAATCGACAGCAACCGACAGACAGGGGAGGGTGTACACTGAAGCTTTCTTT
TRBJ1-2	-	TRBD1	TRBV18	CASSHPGQGNYGYTF	TGTGCCAGCTCACATCCGGGACAGGGCAACTATGGCTACACCTTC
TRBJ2-5	-	TRBD1	TRBV11-1	CASSWGDRGRETQYF	TGTGCCAGCAGCTGGGGGGACAGGGGGCGGGAGACCCAGTACTTC
TRBJ2-1	-	TRBD2	TRBV7-3	CASSPLAGVLNEQFF	TGTGCCAGCAGTCCTCTAGCGGGAGTACTAAATGAGCAGTTCTTC
TRBJ2-1	-	TRBD2	TRBV19	CASSIGLAGGVREQFF	TGTGCCAGTAGTATCGGGCTAGCGGGAGGGGTTAGGGAGCAGTTCTTC
TRBJ2-7	few	TRBD1	TRBV5-1	CASSSTGFDEQYF	TGCGCCAGCAGCTCGACAGGGTTTGACGAGCAGTACTTC
TRBJ2-3	-	TRBD1	TRBV30	CAWRTGGPTPQYF	TGTGCCTGGCGGACAGGGGGCCCGACGCCGCAGTATTTT
TRBJ1-3	few	-	TRBV7-9	CASSLVVPFSGNTIYF	TGTGCCAGCAGCTTAGTAGTTCCCTTCTCTGGAAACACCATATATTTT
TRBJ1-5	-	-	TRBV28	CASSLQAGDPRGQPQHF	TGTGCCAGCAGTTTACAGGCAGGGGATCCTAGGGGCCAGCCCCAGCATTTT
TRBJ2-5	-	-	TRBV14	CASSQAGTQYF	TGTGCCAGCAGCCAAGCGGGGACCCAGTACTTC
TRBJ2-3	-	-	TRBV18	CASSPRGTDTQYF	TGTGCCAGCTCCCCCCGGGGCACAGATACGCAGTATTTT
TRBJ1-2	-	TRBD1	TRBV2	CASRETTGSGGYTF	TGTGCCAGCAGGGAAACGACAGGGTCGGGTGGCTACACCTTC
TRBJ1-2	-	-	TRBV6-1	CASRATGIYGYTF	TGTGCCAGCAGGGCTACAGGGATCTATGGCTACACCTTC
TRBJ2-3	-	TRBD2	TRBV19	CASSMISGGSTDTQYF	TGTGCCAGTAGTATGATCAGCGGGGGCAGCACAGATACGCAGTATTTT
TRBJ2-7	-	-	TRBV30	CATQSSYEQYF	TGTGCCACACAGAGCTCCTACGAGCAGTACTTC
TRBJ2-1	-	-	TRBV15	CATSRDPHNEQFF	TGTGCCACCAGCAGAGATCCTCACAATGAGCAGTTCTTC
TRBJ2-7	-	-	TRBV10-3	CAISDAQLYEQYF	TGTGCCATCAGTGATGCACAGCTCTACGAGCAGTACTTC
TRBJ2-7	once	-	TRBV6-5	CASSQTGWTYEQYF	TGTGCCAGCAGTCAGACAGGTTGGACCTACGAGCAGTACTTC
TRBJ2-2	few	-	TRBV19	CASSIPRGRAGELFF	TGTGCCAGTAGTATCCCCCGTGGGAGAGCGGGGGAGCTGTTTTTT
TRBJ2-5	-	-	TRBV18	CASSPRRTSGVQYF	TGTGCCAGCTCACCGCGGCGGACCTCCGGGGTCCAGTACTTC
TRBJ1-2	-	-	TRBV7-9	CASSQVLNYGYTF	TGTGCCAGCAGCCAGGTTTTAAACTATGGCTACACCTTC
TRBJ1-5	-	-	TRBV5-6	CASSLGGLQSGPQHF	TGTGCCAGCAGCTTGGGGGGACTCCAATCAGGGCCCCAGCATTTT
TRBJ1-2	-	-	TRBV4-1	CASSQDLAGYLYGYTF	TGCGCCAGCAGCCAAGATCTGGCAGGGTATTTGTATGGCTACACCTTC
TRBJ2-7	-	-	TRBV7-9	CASSTIGQTYEQYF	TGTGCCAGCAGCACCATCGGACAGACCTACGAGCAGTACTTC
TRBJ2-5	-	-	TRBV7-8	CASSSLASEETQYF	TGTGCCAGCAGCTCCCTAGCGTCGGAGGAGACCCAGTACTTC
TRBJ2-1	-	TRBD2	TRBV29-1	CSVGIGGLGYNEQFF	TGCAGCGTTGGAATCGGAGGACTAGGATACAATGAGCAGTTCTTC
TRBJ2-3	-	TRBD2	TRBV4-1	CASSLQTSGGTDTQYF	TGCGCCAGCAGCCTTCAGACTAGCGGGGGCACAGATACGCAGTATTTT
TRBJ1-3	-	-	TRBV7-9	CASSSGDPGNTIYF	TGTGCCAGCAGCTCAGGGGATCCCGGAAACACCATATATTTT
TRBJ2-5	-	TRBD2	TRBV7-9	CASSLRLAGKETQYF	TGTGCCAGCAGTCTGAGACTAGCGGGAAAAGAGACCCAGTACTTC
TRBJ1-5	-	TRBD1	TRBV7-6	CASSAGQGGNQPQHF	TGTGCCAGCAGCGCTGGACAGGGAGGCAATCAGCCCCAGCATTTT
TRBJ1-3	-	-	TRBV28	CASLQGNRVSGNTIYF	TGTGCCAGCCTCCAGGGAAACCGGGTCTCTGGAAACACCATATATTTT
TRBJ1-3	-	-	TRBV4-2	CASSQDAQGTGNTIYF	TGTGCCAGCAGCCAAGATGCTCAGGGAACTGGAAACACCATATATTTT